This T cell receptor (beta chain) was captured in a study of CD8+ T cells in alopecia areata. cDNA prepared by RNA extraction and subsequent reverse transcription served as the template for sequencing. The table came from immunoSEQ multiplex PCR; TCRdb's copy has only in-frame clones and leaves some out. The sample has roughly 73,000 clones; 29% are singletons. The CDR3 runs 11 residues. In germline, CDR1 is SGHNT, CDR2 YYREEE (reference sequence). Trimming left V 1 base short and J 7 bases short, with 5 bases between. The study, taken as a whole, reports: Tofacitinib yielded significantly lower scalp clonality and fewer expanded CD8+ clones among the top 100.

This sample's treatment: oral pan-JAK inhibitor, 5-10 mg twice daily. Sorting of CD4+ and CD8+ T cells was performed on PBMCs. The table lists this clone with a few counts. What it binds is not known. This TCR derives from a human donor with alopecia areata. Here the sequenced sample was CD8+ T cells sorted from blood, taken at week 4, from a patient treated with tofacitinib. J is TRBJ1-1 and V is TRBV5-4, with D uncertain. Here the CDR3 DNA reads TGTGCCAGCAGCTTGTTAGGTGAAGCTTTCTTT. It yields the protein CASSLLGEAFF.